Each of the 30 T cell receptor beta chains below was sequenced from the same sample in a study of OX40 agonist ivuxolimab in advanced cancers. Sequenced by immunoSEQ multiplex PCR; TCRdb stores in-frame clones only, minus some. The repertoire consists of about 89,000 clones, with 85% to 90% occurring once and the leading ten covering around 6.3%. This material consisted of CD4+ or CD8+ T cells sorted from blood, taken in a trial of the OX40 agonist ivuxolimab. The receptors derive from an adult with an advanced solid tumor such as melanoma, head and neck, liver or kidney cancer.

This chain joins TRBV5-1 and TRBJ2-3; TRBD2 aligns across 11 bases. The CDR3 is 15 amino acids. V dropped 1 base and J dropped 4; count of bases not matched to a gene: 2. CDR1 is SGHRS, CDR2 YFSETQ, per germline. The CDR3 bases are TGCGCCAGCAGCTTGACTAGCGGGGGCCCAGATACGCAGTATTTT. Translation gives CASSLTSGGPDTQYF.

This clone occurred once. CDR3 protein: CASSYSGALNTEAFF. The CDR3 DNA follows: TGTGCCAGCAGTTACTCCGGGGCCTTGAACACTGAAGCTTTCTTT. The rearrangement links TRBV6-5 to TRBJ1-1, with a weak D call TRBD1 (5 bases). The V end lost 0 bases, the J end lost 0 bases, and 8 bases lay between the germline ends. This CDR3 spans 15 amino acids. Germline-derived CDR1 and CDR2 are MNHEY and SVGAGI.

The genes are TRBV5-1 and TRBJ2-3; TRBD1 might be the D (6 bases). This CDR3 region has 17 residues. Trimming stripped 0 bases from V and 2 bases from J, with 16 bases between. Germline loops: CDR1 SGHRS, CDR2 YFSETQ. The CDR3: CASSLAIQGHHTDTQYF. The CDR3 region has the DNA TGCGCCAGCAGCTTGGCCATACAGGGACATCACACAGATACGCAGTATTTT.

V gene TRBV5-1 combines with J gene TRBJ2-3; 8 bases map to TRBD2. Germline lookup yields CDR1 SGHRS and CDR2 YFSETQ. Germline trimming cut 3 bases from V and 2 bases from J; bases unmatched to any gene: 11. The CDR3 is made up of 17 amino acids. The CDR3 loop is CASSWDERGRVTDTQYF. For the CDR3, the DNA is TGCGCCAGCAGCTGGGACGAGCGGGGGAGGGTCACAGATACGCAGTATTTT.

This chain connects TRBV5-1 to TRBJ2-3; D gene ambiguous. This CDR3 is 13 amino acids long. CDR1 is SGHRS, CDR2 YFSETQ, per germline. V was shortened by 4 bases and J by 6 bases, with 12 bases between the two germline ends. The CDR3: CASSRQILDTQYF. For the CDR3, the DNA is TGCGCCAGCAGCCGGCAGATTCTGGATACGCAGTATTTT.

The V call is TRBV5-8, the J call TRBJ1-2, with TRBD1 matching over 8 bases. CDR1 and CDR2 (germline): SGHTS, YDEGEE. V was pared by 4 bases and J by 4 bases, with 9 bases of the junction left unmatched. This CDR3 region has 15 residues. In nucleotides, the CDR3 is TGTGCCAGCAGCCGGAATACAGGGGGTAGCTATGGCTACACCTTC. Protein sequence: CASSRNTGGSYGYTF.

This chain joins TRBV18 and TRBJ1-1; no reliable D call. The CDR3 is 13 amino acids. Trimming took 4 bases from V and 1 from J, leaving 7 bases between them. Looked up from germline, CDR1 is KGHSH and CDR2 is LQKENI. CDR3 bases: TGTGCCAGCTCACAGGGTTCGAACACTGAAGCTTTCTTT. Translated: CASSQGSNTEAFF.

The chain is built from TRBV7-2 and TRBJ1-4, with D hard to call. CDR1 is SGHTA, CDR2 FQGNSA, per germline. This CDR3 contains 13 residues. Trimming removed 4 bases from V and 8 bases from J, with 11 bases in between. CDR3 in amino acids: CASSSPMTEKLFF. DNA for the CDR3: TGTGCCAGCAGCTCTCCAATGACAGAAAAACTGTTTTTT. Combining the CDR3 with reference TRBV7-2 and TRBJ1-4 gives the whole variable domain GAGVSQSPSNKVTEKGKDVELRCDPISGHTALYWYRQSLGQGLEFLIYFQGNSAPDKSGLPSDRFSAERTGGSVSTLTIQRTQQEDSAVYLCASSSPMTEKLFFGSGTQLSVL.

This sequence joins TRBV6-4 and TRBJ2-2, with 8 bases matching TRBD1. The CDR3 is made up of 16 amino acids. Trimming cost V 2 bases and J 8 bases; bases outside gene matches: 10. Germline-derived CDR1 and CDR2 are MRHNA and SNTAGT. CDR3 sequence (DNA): TGTGCCAGCAGTGACGAAAGCCAGGGGGCTGGTGGGGAGCTGTTTTTT. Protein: CASSDESQGAGGELFF.

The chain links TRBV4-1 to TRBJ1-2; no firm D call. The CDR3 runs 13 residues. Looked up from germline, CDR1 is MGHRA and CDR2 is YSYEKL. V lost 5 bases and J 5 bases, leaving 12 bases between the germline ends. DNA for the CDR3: TGCGCCAGCAGCGCATACCCGGAGTATGGCTACACCTTC. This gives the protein CASSAYPEYGYTF.

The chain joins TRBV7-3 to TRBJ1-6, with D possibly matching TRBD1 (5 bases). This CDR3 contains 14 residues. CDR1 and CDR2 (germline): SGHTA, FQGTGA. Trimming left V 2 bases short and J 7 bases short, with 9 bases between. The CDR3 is CASSLGRENSPLHF. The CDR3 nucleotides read TGTGCCAGCAGCTTAGGCAGGGAGAATTCACCCCTCCACTTT.

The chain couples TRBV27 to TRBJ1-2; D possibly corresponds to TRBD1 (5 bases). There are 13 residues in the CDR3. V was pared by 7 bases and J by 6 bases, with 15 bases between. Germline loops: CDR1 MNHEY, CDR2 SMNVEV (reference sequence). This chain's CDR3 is CASTLRAGHGYTF. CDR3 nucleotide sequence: TGTGCCAGCACCCTACGGGCAGGGCATGGCTACACCTTC.

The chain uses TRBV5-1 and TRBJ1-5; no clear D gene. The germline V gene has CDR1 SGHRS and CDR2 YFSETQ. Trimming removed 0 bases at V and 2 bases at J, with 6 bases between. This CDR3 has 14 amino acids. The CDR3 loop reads CASSLVAGNQPQHF. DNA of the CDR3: TGCGCCAGCAGCTTGGTTGCCGGCAATCAGCCCCAGCATTTT.

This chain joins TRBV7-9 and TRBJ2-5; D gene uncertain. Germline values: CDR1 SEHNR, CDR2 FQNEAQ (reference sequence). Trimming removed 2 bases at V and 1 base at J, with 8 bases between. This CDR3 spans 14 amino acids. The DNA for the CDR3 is TGTGCCAGCAGCTTATACCAGCTCCAAGAGACCCAGTACTTC. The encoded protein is CASSLYQLQETQYF.

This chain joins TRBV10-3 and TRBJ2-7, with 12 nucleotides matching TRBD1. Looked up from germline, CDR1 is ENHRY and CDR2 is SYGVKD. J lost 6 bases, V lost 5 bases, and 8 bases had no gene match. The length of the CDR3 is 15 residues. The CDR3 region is CAISQAGQGAFEQYF. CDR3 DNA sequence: TGTGCCATCAGTCAAGCGGGACAGGGGGCGTTCGAGCAGTACTTC.

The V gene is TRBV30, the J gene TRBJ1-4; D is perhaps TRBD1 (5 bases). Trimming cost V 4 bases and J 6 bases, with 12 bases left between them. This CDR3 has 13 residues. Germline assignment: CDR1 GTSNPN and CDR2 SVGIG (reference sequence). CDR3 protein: CAWNEGIDEKLFF. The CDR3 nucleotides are TGTGCCTGGAACGAGGGGATCGATGAAAAACTGTTTTTT. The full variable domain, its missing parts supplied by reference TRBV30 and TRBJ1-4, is SQTIHQWPATLVQPVGSPLSLECTVEGTSNPNLYWYRQAAGRGLQLLFYSVGIGQISSEVPQNLSASRPQDRQFILSSKKLLLSDSGFYLCAWNEGIDEKLFFGSGTQLSVL.

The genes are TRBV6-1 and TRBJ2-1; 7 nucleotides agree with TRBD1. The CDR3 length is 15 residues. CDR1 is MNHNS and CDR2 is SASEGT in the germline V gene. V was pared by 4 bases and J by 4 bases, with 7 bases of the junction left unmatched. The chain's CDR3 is CASSGGTDSYNEQFF. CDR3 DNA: TGTGCCAGCAGTGGGGGGACAGATTCTTACAATGAGCAGTTCTTC.

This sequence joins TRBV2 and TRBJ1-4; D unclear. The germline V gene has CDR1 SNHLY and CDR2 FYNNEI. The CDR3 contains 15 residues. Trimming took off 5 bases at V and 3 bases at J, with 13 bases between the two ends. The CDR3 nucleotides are TGTGCCAGCAGTTCGTTTGGGAAACCTAATGAAAAACTGTTTTTT. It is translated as CASSSFGKPNEKLFF. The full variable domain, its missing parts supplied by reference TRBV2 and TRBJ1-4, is EPEVTQTPSHQVTQMGQEVILRCVPISNHLYFYWYRQILGQKVEFLVSFYNNEISEKSEIFDDQFSVERPDGSNFTLKIRSTKLEDSAMYFCASSSFGKPNEKLFFGSGTQLSVL.

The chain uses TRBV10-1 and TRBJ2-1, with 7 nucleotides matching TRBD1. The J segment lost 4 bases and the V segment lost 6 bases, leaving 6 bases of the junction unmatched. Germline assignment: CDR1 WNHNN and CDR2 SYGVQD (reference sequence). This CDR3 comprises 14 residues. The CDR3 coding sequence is TGCGCCAGCAGCCCTGGGACAGCTTACAATGAGCAGTTCTTC. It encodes CASSPGTAYNEQFF.

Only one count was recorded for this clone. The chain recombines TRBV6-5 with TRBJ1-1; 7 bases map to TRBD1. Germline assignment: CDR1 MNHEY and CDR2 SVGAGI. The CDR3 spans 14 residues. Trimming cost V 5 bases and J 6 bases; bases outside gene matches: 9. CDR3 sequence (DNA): TGTGCCAGCAGTAATCCGGGACAGCGCCCTGAAGCTTTCTTT. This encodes CASSNPGQRPEAFF.

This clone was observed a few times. The CDR3 nucleotides read TGTGCCAGTAGTGCCGACAGGACTCACTATGGCTACACCTTC. Translated: CASSADRTHYGYTF. This chain joins TRBV19 and TRBJ1-2; D possibly corresponds to TRBD1 (6 bases). The CDR3 spans 14 residues. Germline values: CDR1 LNHDA, CDR2 SQIVND (reference sequence). V lost 5 bases, J lost 3 bases, and 13 bases lay in between.

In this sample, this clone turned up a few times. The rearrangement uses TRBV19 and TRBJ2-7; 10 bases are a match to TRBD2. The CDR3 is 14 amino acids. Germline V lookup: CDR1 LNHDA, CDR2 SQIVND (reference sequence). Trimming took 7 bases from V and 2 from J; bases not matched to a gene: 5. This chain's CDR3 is CASKIAGGPYEQYF. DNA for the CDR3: TGTGCCAGTAAAATAGCGGGAGGCCCCTACGAGCAGTACTTC.

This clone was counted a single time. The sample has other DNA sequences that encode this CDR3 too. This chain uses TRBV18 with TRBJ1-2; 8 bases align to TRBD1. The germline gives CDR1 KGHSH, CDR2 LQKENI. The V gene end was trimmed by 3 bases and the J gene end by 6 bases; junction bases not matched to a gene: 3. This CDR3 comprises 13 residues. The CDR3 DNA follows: TGTGCCAGCTCACCCCAGGGGGCAGATGGCTACACCTTC. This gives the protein CASSPQGADGYTF.

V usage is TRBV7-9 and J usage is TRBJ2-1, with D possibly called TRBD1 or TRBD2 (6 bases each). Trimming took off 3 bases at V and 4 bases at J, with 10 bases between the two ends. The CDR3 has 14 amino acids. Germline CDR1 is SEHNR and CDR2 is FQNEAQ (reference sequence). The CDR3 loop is CASSFRGQYNEQFF. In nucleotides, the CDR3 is TGTGCCAGCAGCTTCCGGGGGCAGTACAATGAGCAGTTCTTC.

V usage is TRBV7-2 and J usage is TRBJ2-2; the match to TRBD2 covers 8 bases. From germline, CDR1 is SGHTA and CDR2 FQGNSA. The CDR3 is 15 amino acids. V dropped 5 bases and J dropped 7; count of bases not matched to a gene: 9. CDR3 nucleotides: TGTGCCAGCAGCCAGAGACTAGCGCGAAACGGGGAGCTGTTTTTT. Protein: CASSQRLARNGELFF. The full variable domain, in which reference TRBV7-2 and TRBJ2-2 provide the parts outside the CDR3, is GAGVSQSPSNKVTEKGKDVELRCDPISGHTALYWYRQSLGQGLEFLIYFQGNSAPDKSGLPSDRFSAERTGGSVSTLTIQRTQQEDSAVYLCASSQRLARNGELFFGEGSRLTVL.

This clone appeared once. As DNA, the CDR3 is TGTGCCAGCAGCTTAGGCGGGACAGTGAATTCACCCCTCCACTTT. Its protein is CASSLGGTVNSPLHF. The chain is built from TRBV7-8 and TRBJ1-6; 7 bases agree with TRBD1. This CDR3 has 15 residues. Per the germline V gene, CDR1 is SGHVS and CDR2 is FQNEAQ. The V and J ends lost 1 base and 7 bases, in that order; junction bases with no gene match: 4.

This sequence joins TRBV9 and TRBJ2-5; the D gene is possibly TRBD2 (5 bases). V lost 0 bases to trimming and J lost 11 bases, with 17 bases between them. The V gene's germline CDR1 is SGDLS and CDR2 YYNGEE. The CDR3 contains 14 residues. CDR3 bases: TGTGCCAGCAGCGTAGTTGACGACTTTGGGGAGCAGTACTTC. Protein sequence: CASSVVDDFGEQYF.

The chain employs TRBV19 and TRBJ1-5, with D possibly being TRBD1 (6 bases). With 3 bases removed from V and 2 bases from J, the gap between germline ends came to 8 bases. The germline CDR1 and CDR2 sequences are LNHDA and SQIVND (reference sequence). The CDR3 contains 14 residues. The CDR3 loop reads CASSIRTGNQPQHF. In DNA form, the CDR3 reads TGTGCCAGTAGTATTCGGACAGGCAATCAGCCCCAGCATTTT.

CDR3: CATHSGAYEQYF. The CDR3 coding sequence is TGTGCCACCCATAGCGGGGCCTACGAGCAGTACTTC. This chain connects TRBV6-5 to TRBJ2-7; the match to TRBD2 covers 8 bases. CDR1 and CDR2 (germline): MNHEY, SVGAGI. V was clipped by 10 bases and J by 2 bases; unmatched bases: 4. The CDR3 contains 12 residues.

CDR3 DNA sequence: TGTGCCAGTAGTATTGGTCAGGTCGGCGCCTACGAGCAGTACTTC. This translates into CASSIGQVGAYEQYF. The chain recombines TRBV19 with TRBJ2-7; D gene unclear. The CDR3 sequence is 15 residues long. V shed 3 bases and J shed 2 bases, with 14 bases lying between them. Germline V lookup: CDR1 LNHDA, CDR2 SQIVND (reference sequence).